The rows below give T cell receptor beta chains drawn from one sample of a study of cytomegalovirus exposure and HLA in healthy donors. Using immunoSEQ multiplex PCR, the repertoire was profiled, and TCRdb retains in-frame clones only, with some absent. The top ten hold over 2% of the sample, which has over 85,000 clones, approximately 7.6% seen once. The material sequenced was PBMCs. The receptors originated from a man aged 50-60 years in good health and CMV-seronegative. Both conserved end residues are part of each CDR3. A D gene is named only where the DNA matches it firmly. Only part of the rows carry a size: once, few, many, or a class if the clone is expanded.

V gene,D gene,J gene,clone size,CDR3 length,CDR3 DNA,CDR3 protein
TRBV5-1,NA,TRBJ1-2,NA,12,TGCGCCAGCAGCTTGGGGTTCGAAGCGGGAACCTTC,CASSLGFEAGTF
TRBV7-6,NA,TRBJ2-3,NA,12,TGTGCCAGCAGCTCTAGCACAGATACGCAGTATTTT,CASSSSTDTQYF
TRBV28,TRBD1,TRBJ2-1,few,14,TGTGCCAGCAGTTATGACAGGGCCTACAATGAGCAGTTCTTC,CASSYDRAYNEQFF
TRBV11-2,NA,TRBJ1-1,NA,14,TGTGCCAGCAGCTTAGGGCGGGGGGGCGCTGAAGCTTTCTTT,CASSLGRGGAEAFF
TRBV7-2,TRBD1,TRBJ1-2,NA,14,TGTGCCAGCAGCCCTCTACAGGGGACAGGGGGCTACACCTTC,CASSPLQGTGGYTF
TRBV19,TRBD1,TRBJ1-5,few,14,TGTGCCAGTAGCGAGGACAGGGGCAAGCAGCCCCAGCATTTT,CASSEDRGKQPQHF
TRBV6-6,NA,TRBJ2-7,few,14,TGTGCCAGCAGTTACGGCGGGTTCTCCTACGAGCAGTACTTC,CASSYGGFSYEQYF
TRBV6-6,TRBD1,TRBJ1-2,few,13,TGTGCCAGCAGTCCCAGGGGGCAGCATGGCTACACCTTC,CASSPRGQHGYTF
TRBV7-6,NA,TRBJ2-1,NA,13,TGTGCCAGCAGCTTAGATAGAAACAGGGAGTCATTCTTC,CASSLDRNRESFF
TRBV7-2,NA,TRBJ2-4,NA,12,TGTGCCAGCAGCCCGACAGAAAACATTCAGTACTTC,CASSPTENIQYF
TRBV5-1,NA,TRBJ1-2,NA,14,TGCGCCAGCAGCCAATCTCCCGACGGCGGAGGCTACACCTTC,CASSQSPDGGGYTF
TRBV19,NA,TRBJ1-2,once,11,TGTGCCAGTAGGTCGGGGTATGGCTACACCTTC,CASRSGYGYTF
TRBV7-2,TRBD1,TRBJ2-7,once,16,TGTGCCAGCAGCCCCAATTCCGGGACAGTGACAGGCGAGCAGTACTTC,CASSPNSGTVTGEQYF
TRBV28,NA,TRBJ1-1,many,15,TGTGCCAGCAGTTTACCCGGACAGTTGAACACTGAAGCTTTCTTT,CASSLPGQLNTEAFF
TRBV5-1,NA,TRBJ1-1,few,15,TGCGCCAGCAGCGCCGATACAGGGATTGACACTGAAGCTTTCTTT,CASSADTGIDTEAFF
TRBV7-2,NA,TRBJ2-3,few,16,TGTGCCAGCAGCTTATCGGTGGGAGGCGGGACAGATACGCAGTATTTT,CASSLSVGGGTDTQYF
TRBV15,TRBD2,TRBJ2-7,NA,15,TGTGCCACCAGCAGAGTGCTAGCGGGTGACTACGAGCAGTACTTC,CATSRVLAGDYEQYF
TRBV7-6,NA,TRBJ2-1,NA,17,TGTGCCAGCAGCTTAGCGCTCTCTAGCCACTCCTACAATGAGCAGTTCTTC,CASSLALSSHSYNEQFF
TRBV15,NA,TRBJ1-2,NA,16,TGTGCCACCAGCAGAGAGACGGCGGACAAAAACTATGGCTACACCTTC,CATSRETADKNYGYTF
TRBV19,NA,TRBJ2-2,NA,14,TGTGCCAGTAGTATCCCCGTGAACACCGGGGAGCTGTTTTTT,CASSIPVNTGELFF
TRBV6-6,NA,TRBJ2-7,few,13,TGTGCCAGCAGCTACGGGGACAACTACGAGCAGTACTTC,CASSYGDNYEQYF
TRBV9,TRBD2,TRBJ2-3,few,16,TGTGCCAGCAGCGTAGCCCAGCGGGGGGCTGGAGATACGCAGTATTTT,CASSVAQRGAGDTQYF
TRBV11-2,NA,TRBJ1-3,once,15,TGTGCCAGCAGCCCCCGATCAGGATCTGGAAACACCATATATTTT,CASSPRSGSGNTIYF
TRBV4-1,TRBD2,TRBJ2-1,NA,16,TGCGCCAGCAGCCAAGATTTAAGCGGGATCTACAATGAGCAGTTCTTC,CASSQDLSGIYNEQFF
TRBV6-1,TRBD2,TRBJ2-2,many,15,TGTGCCAGCAGTAGGACTAGCGGGAGCACCGGGGAGCTGTTTTTT,CASSRTSGSTGELFF
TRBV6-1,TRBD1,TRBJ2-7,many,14,TGTGCCAGTGAACGGGACAGGTTGGCCTACGAGCAGTACTTC,CASERDRLAYEQYF
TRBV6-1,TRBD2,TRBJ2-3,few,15,TGTGCCAGCTGGTCTAGCGGGGCTCCCACAGATACGCAGTATTTT,CASWSSGAPTDTQYF
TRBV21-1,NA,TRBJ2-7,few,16,TGTGCCAGCAGCAAATCGGTTGGCGGAGGATACTACGAGCAGTACTTC,CASSKSVGGGYYEQYF
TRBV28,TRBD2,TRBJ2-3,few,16,TGTGCCAGCAGTGGTGCGGGCGGGGGGGCCCCAGATACGCAGTATTTT,CASSGAGGGAPDTQYF
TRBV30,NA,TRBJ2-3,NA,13,TGTGCCTGGAGTGTACTGACAGGTGATACGCAGTATTTT,CAWSVLTGDTQYF
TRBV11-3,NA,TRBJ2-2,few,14,TGTGCCAGCAGCCCCTCGAGGGTAAGCGGGGAGCTGTTTTTT,CASSPSRVSGELFF
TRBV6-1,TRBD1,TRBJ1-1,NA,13,TGTGCCAGCAGTGCCCAGGGGGACACTGAAGCTTTCTTT,CASSAQGDTEAFF
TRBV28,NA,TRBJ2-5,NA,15,TGTGCCAGCAAACGGGGGAGTTCGTACCAAGAGACCCAGTACTTC,CASKRGSSYQETQYF
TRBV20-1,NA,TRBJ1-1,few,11,TGCAGTGCTAGAGTCTACACTGAAGCTTTCTTT,CSARVYTEAFF
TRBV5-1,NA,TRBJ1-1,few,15,TGCGCCAGCAGCTTGGGAAATCCGGGTAGTACTGAAGCTTTCTTT,CASSLGNPGSTEAFF
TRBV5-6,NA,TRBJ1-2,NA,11,TGTGCCAGCACGCCGGGTGTCGGCTACACCTTC,CASTPGVGYTF
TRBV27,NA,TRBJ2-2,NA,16,TGTGCCAGCAGTTTCCTAGCTTTTGCGAACACCGGGGAGCTGTTTTTT,CASSFLAFANTGELFF
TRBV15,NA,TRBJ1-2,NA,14,TGTGCCACCAGCAGAGATGTGGAGGAAAGTGGCTACACCTTC,CATSRDVEESGYTF
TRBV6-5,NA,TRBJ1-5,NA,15,TGTGCCAGCAGGAACCGGGACTCAAACAATCAGCCCCAGCATTTT,CASRNRDSNNQPQHF
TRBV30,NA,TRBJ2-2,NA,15,TGTGCCTCTCGAGGTGGGAGGCGGGGCACCGGGGAGCTGTTTTTT,CASRGGRRGTGELFF
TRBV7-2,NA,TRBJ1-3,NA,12,TGTGCCAGCAGCTCCTTCCTAGGAGACCCCTCGTTT,CASSSFLGDPSF